The 6 T cell receptor beta chains listed next were all sequenced from one sample in a study of glioma-infiltrating T cells. Using RNA template, CDR3s of TCR alpha and beta were amplified with iRepertoire arm-PCR. MiXCR, run by TCRdb on the multiplex PCR reads, gives a single entry per CDR3 protein. The profile shows approximately 89,000 distinct CDR3 sequences, under 30% of them singletons. Sample: glioma tissue, nonneoplastic brain tissue, or PBMCs (not recorded which). Receptor source: a human donor with low-grade glioma or glioblastoma, undergoing nonglioma brain surgery, or in good health (not recorded which).

This clonotype came up a few times. V and J are TRBV7-9 and TRBJ2-4; no clear D. Per germline, CDR1 SEHNR and CDR2 FQNEAQ (reference sequence). The CDR3 is 14 residues long. The V end lost 1 base, the J end lost 0 bases, and 4 bases lay between the germline ends. As DNA, the CDR3 is TGTGCCAGCAGCTTAGGGGGAGCCAAAAACATTCAGTACTTC. Protein product: CASSLGGAKNIQYF.

This clonotype was observed many times. The chain joins TRBV6-1 to TRBJ2-3; the D is unclear. Germline lookup yields CDR1 MNHNS and CDR2 SASEGT. The CDR3 spans 13 residues. With 6 bases removed from V and 1 base from J, the gap between germline ends came to 8 bases. CDR3 coding DNA: TGTGCCAGCAGCAGAGGTGGCACAGATACGCAGTATTTT. Translated, it gives CASSRGGTDTQYF.

The rearrangement links TRBV28 to TRBJ2-1, with D perhaps matching TRBD1 or TRBD2 (5 bases each). Germline values: CDR1 MDHEN, CDR2 SYDVKM. This CDR3 has 14 amino acids. V was pared by 7 bases and J by 4 bases, with 14 bases between. The DNA for the CDR3 is TGTGCCAGCAAAATCCGGGGCAGATACAATGAGCAGTTCTTC. Protein: CASKIRGRYNEQFF.

Worth noting for this clonotype: This clone may be a read error of a much larger clone one base away. The chain links TRBV28 to TRBJ2-2; 7 nucleotides align to TRBD2. Germline V gives CDR1 MDHEN, CDR2 SYDVKM. This CDR3 is 15 amino acids long. Germline trimming cut 5 bases from V and 7 bases from J; bases unmatched to any gene: 10. The CDR3 is CASSIGGSSGGELFF. CDR3 in DNA: TGTGCCAGCAGTATTGGCGGGAGCTCGGGCGGGGAGCTGTTTTTT.

The sample holds a few counts of this clonotype. The rearrangement joins TRBV12-3 or TRBV12-4 to TRBJ2-3; TRBD2 aligns across 10 bases. There are 17 residues in the CDR3. Unmatched junction bases numbered 7, after V lost 2 bases and J lost 2 bases. The CDR3: CASSLSPLAGDTDTQYF. In DNA, the CDR3 is TGTGCCAGCAGTTTAAGCCCCCTAGCGGGAGACACAGATACGCAGTATTTT.

This clonotype came up many times. The chain is built from TRBV6-2 or TRBV6-3 and TRBJ2-3, with D possibly TRBD2 on 6 matching bases. The CDR3 is 13 residues long. From germline, CDR1 is MNHEY and CDR2 SVGEGT. Trimming stripped 8 bases from V and 2 bases from J, with 11 bases between. CDR3 bases: TGTGCCAGCGGGGACTGGAACACAGATACGCAGTATTTT. This gives the protein CASGDWNTDTQYF.